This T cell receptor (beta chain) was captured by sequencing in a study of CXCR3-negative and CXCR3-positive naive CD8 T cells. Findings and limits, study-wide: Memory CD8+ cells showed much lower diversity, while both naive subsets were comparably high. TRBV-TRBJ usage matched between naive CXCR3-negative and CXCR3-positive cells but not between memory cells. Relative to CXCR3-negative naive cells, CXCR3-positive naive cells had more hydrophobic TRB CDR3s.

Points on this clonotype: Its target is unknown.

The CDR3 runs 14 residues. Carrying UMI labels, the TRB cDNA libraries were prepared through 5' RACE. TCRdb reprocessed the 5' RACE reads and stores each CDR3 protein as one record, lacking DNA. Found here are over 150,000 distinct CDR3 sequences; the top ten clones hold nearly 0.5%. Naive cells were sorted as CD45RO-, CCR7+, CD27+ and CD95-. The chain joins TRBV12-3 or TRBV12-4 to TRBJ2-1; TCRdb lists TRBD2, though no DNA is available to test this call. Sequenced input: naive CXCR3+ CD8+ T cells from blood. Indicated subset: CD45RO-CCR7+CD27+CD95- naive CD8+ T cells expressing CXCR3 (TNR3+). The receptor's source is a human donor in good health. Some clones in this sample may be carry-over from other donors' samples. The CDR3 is CASSWEGPRNEQFF.